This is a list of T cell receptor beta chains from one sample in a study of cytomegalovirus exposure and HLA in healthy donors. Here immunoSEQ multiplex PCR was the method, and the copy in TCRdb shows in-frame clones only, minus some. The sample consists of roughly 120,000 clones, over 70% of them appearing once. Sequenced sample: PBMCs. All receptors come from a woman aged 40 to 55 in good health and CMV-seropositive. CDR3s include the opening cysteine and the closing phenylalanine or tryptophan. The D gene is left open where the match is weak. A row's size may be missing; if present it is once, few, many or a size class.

DNA: TGCGCCAGCAGCTTGGTAGCGGGAGAGGATGAGCAGTTCTTC
CDR3: CASSLVAGEDEQFF
size: -
V: TRBV5-1
D: TRBD2
J: TRBJ2-1

DNA: TGTGCCAGTTCTACAGGGGGTGTCGCGGGCTACACCTTC
CDR3: CASSTGGVAGYTF
size: -
V: TRBV19
D: TRBD1
J: TRBJ1-2

DNA: TGCGCCAGCAGCTCCGGGACAGGGACGTTCGAGCAGTACTTC
CDR3: CASSSGTGTFEQYF
size: -
V: TRBV5-1
D: TRBD1
J: TRBJ2-7

DNA: TGTGCCAGCTCACCAGGGGGGAACTATGGCTACACCTTC
CDR3: CASSPGGNYGYTF
size: once
V: TRBV18
D: -
J: TRBJ1-2

DNA: TGCAGCGTTGAAGACCCAATGGACAGGGAATCCTACAATGAGCAGTTCTTC
CDR3: CSVEDPMDRESYNEQFF
size: few
V: TRBV29-1
D: TRBD1
J: TRBJ2-1

DNA: TGTGCCAGCAGTTACTCGCTAGCGGGGTTTTACGAGCAGTACTTC
CDR3: CASSYSLAGFYEQYF
size: -
V: TRBV6-5
D: TRBD2
J: TRBJ2-7

DNA: TGTGCCAGCAGCTTTGGGGGGAGCTCCTACGAGCAGTACTTC
CDR3: CASSFGGSSYEQYF
size: once
V: TRBV7-8
D: -
J: TRBJ2-7

DNA: TGTGCCACCAGCAGTCGACTCCTTCTCGGGGGACAAGAGACCCAGTACTTC
CDR3: CATSSRLLLGGQETQYF
size: -
V: TRBV15
D: -
J: TRBJ2-5

DNA: TGTGCCAGTAGTAGCCTAGCGTCCTTTAACGAGCAGTACTTC
CDR3: CASSSLASFNEQYF
size: -
V: TRBV19
D: -
J: TRBJ2-7

DNA: TGTGCCAGCAGGATAAAGGACAGGGCTCTTGAAGCTTTCTTT
CDR3: CASRIKDRALEAFF
size: -
V: TRBV6-9
D: TRBD1
J: TRBJ1-1

DNA: TGCGCCAGCAGCGGGCCAGATACGCAGTATTTT
CDR3: CASSGPDTQYF
size: -
V: TRBV4-1
D: -
J: TRBJ2-3

DNA: TGTGCCAGCAGTCCCTACGGCCACACAGGGGCCGGATCGTATTCACCCCTCCACTTT
CDR3: CASSPYGHTGAGSYSPLHF
size: few
V: TRBV27
D: TRBD1
J: TRBJ1-6

DNA: TGTGCCAGCAGCTTGGACTTTCTGAACACTGAAGCTTTCTTT
CDR3: CASSLDFLNTEAFF
size: -
V: TRBV7-2
D: -
J: TRBJ1-1

DNA: TGTGCCAGCAGTGCCCGGGCGACGACAGCGAGAGCCTACGAGCAGTACTTC
CDR3: CASSARATTARAYEQYF
size: -
V: TRBV6-1
D: -
J: TRBJ2-7

DNA: TGTGCCAGCAGCTTAGCGACTAAGACCCAGTACTTC
CDR3: CASSLATKTQYF
size: -
V: TRBV7-9
D: -
J: TRBJ2-5

DNA: TGTGCCAGCAGCTTAGATGGGGGCCGCACTGAAGCTTTCTTT
CDR3: CASSLDGGRTEAFF
size: few
V: TRBV11-3
D: -
J: TRBJ1-1

DNA: TGTGCCAGCAGGCTTCCCAGGGCGGTCTACAATGAGCAGTTCTTC
CDR3: CASRLPRAVYNEQFF
size: -
V: TRBV2
D: -
J: TRBJ2-1

DNA: TGTGCCAGCAGTACTAGCGGGGGGGCCCAAGAGACCCAGTACTTC
CDR3: CASSTSGGAQETQYF
size: few
V: TRBV2
D: TRBD2
J: TRBJ2-5

DNA: TGTGCCAGCTCACCCTCCCGGGGGAACACTGAAGCTTTCTTT
CDR3: CASSPSRGNTEAFF
size: -
V: TRBV18
D: -
J: TRBJ1-1

DNA: TGTGCCTGGAGACTAGACAATGAGCAGTTCTTC
CDR3: CAWRLDNEQFF
size: -
V: TRBV30
D: -
J: TRBJ2-1

DNA: TGTGCCAGCAGCCAAGATCGGGGCCTAGCGGGGGAAGAGACCCAGTACTTC
CDR3: CASSQDRGLAGEETQYF
size: -
V: TRBV4-2
D: TRBD2
J: TRBJ2-5

DNA: TGCGCCAGCAGCCAAGGGTGGGAGCTCGGCTACACCTTC
CDR3: CASSQGWELGYTF
size: -
V: TRBV4-1
D: -
J: TRBJ1-2

DNA: TGTGCCAGCAGCTCCCCTCAGGGGGTGAGCGGTCAGCCCCAGCATTTT
CDR3: CASSSPQGVSGQPQHF
size: -
V: TRBV7-8
D: TRBD1
J: TRBJ1-5

DNA: TGTGCCAGCACGGAGCGGGACGACACAGATACGCAGTATTTT
CDR3: CASTERDDTDTQYF
size: -
V: TRBV2
D: TRBD2
J: TRBJ2-3

DNA: TGCAGCGTTTGGGGGACAGGGGAGTCCCTAGCCAAAAACATTCAGTACTTC
CDR3: CSVWGTGESLAKNIQYF
size: -
V: TRBV29-1
D: TRBD1
J: TRBJ2-4

DNA: TGTGCCAGCAGTCCATGGCGGGGGTCAGATACGCAGTATTTT
CDR3: CASSPWRGSDTQYF
size: -
V: TRBV7-2
D: TRBD2
J: TRBJ2-3

DNA: TGTGCCAGCGGGGCTCTCTCCGGGGGGCGGCAAGAGACCCAGTACTTC
CDR3: CASGALSGGRQETQYF
size: -
V: TRBV7-9
D: -
J: TRBJ2-5

DNA: TGCGCCAGCAGCTCGGGGAGCACCAATGAGCAGTTCTTC
CDR3: CASSSGSTNEQFF
size: -
V: TRBV5-1
D: -
J: TRBJ2-1

DNA: TGTGCCAGCAGCCCGCGAACCGGGACAGGGGCTGAAAAACTGTTTTTT
CDR3: CASSPRTGTGAEKLFF
size: once
V: TRBV7-9
D: TRBD1
J: TRBJ1-4

DNA: TGTGCCAGCAGCCCCCGGGACAGGGGGGCCCTCTTCCCATACGAGCAGTACTTC
CDR3: CASSPRDRGALFPYEQYF
size: -
V: TRBV11-1
D: TRBD1
J: TRBJ2-7

DNA: TGTGCCATCAAGGTAGAGGTCGATTCACCCCTCCACTTT
CDR3: CAIKVEVDSPLHF
size: few
V: TRBV10-3
D: -
J: TRBJ1-6

DNA: TGTGCCAGCAGGAATACCGGGACAAAACAAGAGACCCAGTACTTC
CDR3: CASRNTGTKQETQYF
size: -
V: TRBV7-6
D: -
J: TRBJ2-5

DNA: TGTGCCAGCAGTCGGGGGACTCGCACAGATACGCAGTATTTT
CDR3: CASSRGTRTDTQYF
size: -
V: TRBV2
D: -
J: TRBJ2-3

DNA: TGTGCCAGCTCACCAGTGACAGGGGGCTATGAGCAGTTCTTC
CDR3: CASSPVTGGYEQFF
size: -
V: TRBV18
D: TRBD1
J: TRBJ2-1

DNA: TGTGCCAGCAGCCCCGGTGCAACCTACGAGCAGTACTTC
CDR3: CASSPGATYEQYF
size: -
V: TRBV28
D: -
J: TRBJ2-7

DNA: TGTGCCAGCAGTTTAAACCCGAGCTCCTACAATGAGCAGTTCTTC
CDR3: CASSLNPSSYNEQFF
size: -
V: TRBV28
D: -
J: TRBJ2-1

DNA: TGTGCCAGCTCACCAGGCGCGGATGGAAACACCATATATTTT
CDR3: CASSPGADGNTIYF
size: -
V: TRBV18
D: -
J: TRBJ1-3

DNA: TGTGCCAGTAGGCCAGACAGGGGCGAGCAGTACTTC
CDR3: CASRPDRGEQYF
size: -
V: TRBV19
D: TRBD1
J: TRBJ2-7

DNA: TGCGCCAGCAGCCAAGCCTTGCCCACATTGTATACGCAGTATTTT
CDR3: CASSQALPTLYTQYF
size: -
V: TRBV4-3
D: -
J: TRBJ2-3

DNA: TGTGCCAGCGGTAGCGGCAGCTCCTACAATGAGCAGTTCTTC
CDR3: CASGSGSSYNEQFF
size: -
V: TRBV7-3
D: -
J: TRBJ2-1

DNA: TGTGCCAGCAGCTTGGAGGCGGACTATGGCTACACCTTC
CDR3: CASSLEADYGYTF
size: few
V: TRBV5-8
D: -
J: TRBJ1-2

DNA: TGTGCCAGTAGTATTACTGACTCTGGAAACACCATATATTTT
CDR3: CASSITDSGNTIYF
size: -
V: TRBV19
D: -
J: TRBJ1-3

DNA: TGTGCCAGCAGCTTAGGAGTAGATACGCAGTATTTT
CDR3: CASSLGVDTQYF
size: -
V: TRBV11-2
D: -
J: TRBJ2-3

DNA: TGTGCCAGCGGTTCAGGGATAGGCAATCAGCCCCAGCATTTT
CDR3: CASGSGIGNQPQHF
size: -
V: TRBV4-2
D: -
J: TRBJ1-5

DNA: TGCGCCAGCAGCCAAGATTCAGGGGGCGCAAGTAATTCACCCCTCCACTTT
CDR3: CASSQDSGGASNSPLHF
size: -
V: TRBV4-1
D: TRBD1
J: TRBJ1-6

DNA: TGTGCCAGCAGCTTGACTAGCGGGGCTGGTGAGCAGTACTTC
CDR3: CASSLTSGAGEQYF
size: -
V: TRBV5-4
D: TRBD2
J: TRBJ2-5

DNA: TGTGCCAGCAGTGAAGCTACCGGGACAGAAAATCAGCCCCAGCATTTT
CDR3: CASSEATGTENQPQHF
size: large
V: TRBV6-1
D: TRBD1
J: TRBJ1-5

DNA: TGTGCCAGCAGCTTCCAACAGGGGGCTAATGAAAAACTGTTTTTT
CDR3: CASSFQQGANEKLFF
size: -
V: TRBV7-9
D: TRBD1
J: TRBJ1-4

DNA: TGTGCCTGGGACAGGGGGACAACTAATGAAAAACTGTTTTTT
CDR3: CAWDRGTTNEKLFF
size: -
V: TRBV30
D: TRBD1
J: TRBJ1-4

DNA: TGTGCCAGCAGTCGAGGGGGACATAACGAGCAGTACTTC
CDR3: CASSRGGHNEQYF
size: once
V: TRBV6-6
D: -
J: TRBJ2-7

DNA: TGTGCCAGCAGTGTCCCGCAGGGGGGAACGGCTGAAGCTTTCTTT
CDR3: CASSVPQGGTAEAFF
size: -
V: TRBV6-4
D: TRBD1
J: TRBJ1-1